The 14 T cell receptor beta chains below all came from one sample that was sequenced in a study of technical replicates of blood from a handful of donors. The repertoire was sequenced with immunoSEQ multiplex PCR; TCRdb's copy has only in-frame clones and lacks some. Of about 69,000 clones listed, 80% to 90% are singletons. Material: PBMCs. Source of these receptors: a human donor in good health. Some clones in this sample may be carry-over from other donors' samples.

This chain joins TRBV14 and TRBJ2-3, with D perhaps TRBD1 (6 bases). The CDR3 is made up of 19 amino acids. The germline V gene encodes CDR1 SGHDN and CDR2 FVKESK. The germline V and J ends were trimmed by 0 bases and 1 base, with 20 bases remaining between them. The CDR3 sequence: CASSQDTGQTISGTDTQYF. CDR3 nucleotides: TGTGCCAGCAGCCAAGATACCGGACAGACAATAAGTGGCACAGATACGCAGTATTTT.

The chain joins TRBV5-8 to TRBJ2-3; 8 positions agree with TRBD2. Germline V lookup: CDR1 SGHTS, CDR2 YDEGEE. This CDR3 is built from 15 residues. Trimming took 1 base from V and 4 from J; bases not matched to a gene: 5. The CDR3 DNA follows: TGTGCCAGCAGCTTGTGGGGCGGGAGGTCAGATACGCAGTATTTT. Protein sequence: CASSLWGGRSDTQYF. Filled out from reference TRBV5-8 and TRBJ2-3, the complete variable domain reads EAGVTQSPTHLIKTRGQQATLRCSPISGHTSVYWYQQALGLGLQFLLWYDEGEERNRGNFPPRFSGRQFPNYSSELNVNALELEDSALYLCASSLWGGRSDTQYFGPGTRLTVL.

The sample holds one count of this clone. V usage is TRBV5-1 and J usage is TRBJ1-1, with 8 positions matching TRBD1. The CDR3 covers 16 residues. J gave up 6 bases and V 4 bases, and 14 bases lay outside the gene matches. From germline, CDR1 is SGHRS and CDR2 YFSETQ. CDR3 nucleotide sequence: TGCGCCAGCAGCCCCACAGGGGGATCTTTTTATGCTGAAGCTTTCTTT. As protein: CASSPTGGSFYAEAFF.

This clone was detected once. The genes are TRBV7-8 and TRBJ1-1; D gene uncertain. V was trimmed by 2 bases and J by 0 bases, leaving 10 bases between them. CDR1 SGHVS and CDR2 FQNEAQ come from the germline V gene. CDR3 size: 15 residues. The CDR3: CASSLRGGLNTEAFF. CDR3 DNA sequence: TGTGCCAGCAGCTTACGAGGCGGGCTGAACACTGAAGCTTTCTTT.

This chain's CDR3 is CASSDATGTYEQYF. The DNA of the CDR3 is TGTGCCAGCAGTGACGCGACAGGGACCTACGAGCAGTACTTC. This sequence joins TRBV2 and TRBJ2-7; TRBD1 aligns across 7 bases. With 3 bases clipped from V and 2 bases from J, the junction kept 4 bases outside the gene matches. Looked up from germline, CDR1 is SNHLY and CDR2 is FYNNEI. The CDR3 is 14 residues long.

Only one count was recorded for this clone. This sequence joins TRBV7-2 and TRBJ1-5, with TRBD1 as a possible D gene (6 bases). Deletions cut 5 bases from V and 4 bases from J, with 9 bases between. The CDR3 has 13 residues. Per germline, CDR1 SGHTA and CDR2 FQGNSA. CDR3 region: CASSRTVNQPQHF. CDR3 nucleotides: TGTGCCAGCAGCCGGACAGTTAATCAGCCCCAGCATTTT. The variable domain in full, completed from reference TRBV7-2 and TRBJ1-5, reads GAGVSQSPSNKVTEKGKDVELRCDPISGHTALYWYRQSLGQGLEFLIYFQGNSAPDKSGLPSDRFSAERTGGSVSTLTIQRTQQEDSAVYLCASSRTVNQPQHFGDGTRLSIL.

DNA of the CDR3: TGTGCCAGCTCACCTCCCCAGTCCACTGAAGCTTTCTTT. This translates into CASSPPQSTEAFF. V and J are TRBV18 and TRBJ1-1; D call uncertain. Germline lookup yields CDR1 KGHSH and CDR2 LQKENI. The V gene lost 3 bases and the J gene lost 4 bases, with 9 bases spanning the gap. This CDR3 comprises 13 residues.

V usage is TRBV6-6 and J usage is TRBJ1-2, with TRBD1 matching 7 bases. The V segment lost 6 bases and the J segment 8 bases; nucleotides outside the gene matches: 12. The CDR3 sequence is 14 residues long. In germline, CDR1 is MNHNY, CDR2 SVGAGI (reference sequence). The CDR3 loop reads CASRPQTGNWGYTF. CDR3 nucleotide sequence: TGTGCCAGCAGACCCCAGACAGGGAATTGGGGCTACACCTTC.

The chain couples TRBV30 to TRBJ2-2, with D unresolved. With 4 bases removed from V and 6 bases from J, the gap between germline ends came to 9 bases. The CDR3 consists of 12 residues. Germline V CDR1 and CDR2: GTSNPN, SVGIG (reference sequence). The chain's CDR3 is CAWKARSGELFF. The CDR3 region has the DNA TGTGCCTGGAAAGCCCGGTCCGGGGAGCTGTTTTTT.

The chain employs TRBV7-2 and TRBJ2-1; D unclear. The CDR3 loop spans 13 amino acids. CDR1 SGHTA and CDR2 FQGNSA come from the germline V gene. Trimming left V 3 bases short and J 8 bases short, with 11 bases between. The CDR3 DNA reads TGTGCCAGCAGCTTGGGCGAGATGTATGAGCAGTTCTTC. This gives the protein CASSLGEMYEQFF.

The genes are TRBV5-1 and TRBJ2-1; 10 bases are a match to TRBD2. The V gene's germline CDR1 is SGHRS and CDR2 YFSETQ. This CDR3 comprises 17 residues. The V gene end was trimmed by 0 bases and the J gene end by 2 bases; junction bases not matched to a gene: 5. CDR3 sequence (DNA): TGCGCCAGCAGCTTGGCCCCTAGCGGGGGTGCCTACAATGAGCAGTTCTTC. It translates to CASSLAPSGGAYNEQFF.

This clone was observed a handful of times. The DNA for the CDR3 is TGTGCCAGCAGCAACAGCGGACCCTACAATGAGCAGTTCTTC. It yields the protein CASSNSGPYNEQFF. The chain is built from TRBV2 and TRBJ2-1; tentatively, D is TRBD2 (5 bases). The CDR3 loop spans 14 amino acids. Germline V gives CDR1 SNHLY, CDR2 FYNNEI. Deletions cut 6 bases from V and 2 bases from J, with 11 bases between. The full variable domain, completed using reference TRBV2 and TRBJ2-1, is EPEVTQTPSHQVTQMGQEVILRCVPISNHLYFYWYRQILGQKVEFLVSFYNNEISEKSEIFDDQFSVERPDGSNFTLKIRSTKLEDSAMYFCASSNSGPYNEQFFGPGTRLTVL.

The rearrangement uses TRBV6-1 and TRBJ2-5, with 7 bases matching TRBD2. The V gene end was trimmed by 3 bases and the J gene end by 5 bases; junction bases not matched to a gene: 3. The germline CDR1 and CDR2 sequences are MNHNS and SASEGT. The CDR3 extends over 13 amino acids. CDR3 region: CASSERGTETQYF. CDR3 in DNA: TGTGCCAGCAGTGAGCGGGGGACGGAGACCCAGTACTTC.

The gene calls are TRBV7-9 and TRBJ2-3; no reliable D call. This CDR3 contains 15 residues. V shed 0 bases and J shed 5 bases, with 12 bases lying between them. The germline CDR1 and CDR2 sequences are SEHNR and FQNEAQ (reference sequence). CDR3 sequence reads: CASSLADKMLDTQYF. The DNA for the CDR3 is TGTGCCAGCAGCTTAGCCGACAAGATGTTAGATACGCAGTATTTT.